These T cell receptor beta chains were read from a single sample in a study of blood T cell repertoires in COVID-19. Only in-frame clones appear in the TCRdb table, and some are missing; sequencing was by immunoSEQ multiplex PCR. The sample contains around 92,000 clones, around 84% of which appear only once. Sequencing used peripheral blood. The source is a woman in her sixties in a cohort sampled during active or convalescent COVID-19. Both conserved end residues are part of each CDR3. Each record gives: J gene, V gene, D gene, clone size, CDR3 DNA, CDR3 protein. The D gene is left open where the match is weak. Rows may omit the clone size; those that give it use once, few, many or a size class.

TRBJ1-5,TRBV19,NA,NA,TGTGCCAGTAGTATTTTCGTACAGGCCGACAATCAGCCCCAGCATTTT,CASSIFVQADNQPQHF
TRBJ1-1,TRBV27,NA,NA,TGTGCCAGCAGTTTGTCGAGGAACACTGAAGCTTTCTTT,CASSLSRNTEAFF
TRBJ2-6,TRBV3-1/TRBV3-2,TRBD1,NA,TGTGCCAGCAGCCCACCGGGACAGGGAACAGGGGCCAACGTCCTGACTTTC,CASSPPGQGTGANVLTF
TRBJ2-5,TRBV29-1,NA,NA,TGCAGCGCCTTGACTAGTGGGGAGACCCAGTACTTC,CSALTSGETQYF
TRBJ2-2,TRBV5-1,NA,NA,TGCGCCAGCAGCTTCTCACAAGGGGGAGACACCGGGGAGCTGTTTTTT,CASSFSQGGDTGELFF
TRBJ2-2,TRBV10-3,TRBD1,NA,TGTGCCATCAGTGGGACAGGGGGCTCGGCCTCGAACACCGGGGAGCTGTTTTTT,CAISGTGGSASNTGELFF
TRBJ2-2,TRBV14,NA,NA,TGTGCCAGCAGCCAAGGGACAGCTCCGAACACCGGGGAGCTGTTTTTT,CASSQGTAPNTGELFF
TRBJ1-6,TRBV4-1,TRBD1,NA,TGCGCCAGCAGCCAAGAGGACAGGGACTATTCACCCCTCCACTTT,CASSQEDRDYSPLHF
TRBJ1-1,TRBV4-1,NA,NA,TGCGCCAGCAGCCAAGATCGCAGGGCACCCGAAGCTTTCTTT,CASSQDRRAPEAFF
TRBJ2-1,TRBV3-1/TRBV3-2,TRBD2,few,TGTGCCAGCAGCCAAAGCGGGAAGGGTGAGCAGTTCTTC,CASSQSGKGEQFF
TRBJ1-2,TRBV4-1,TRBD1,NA,TGCGCCAGCAGTCGTGATGGGACAGTCTATGGCTACACCTTC,CASSRDGTVYGYTF